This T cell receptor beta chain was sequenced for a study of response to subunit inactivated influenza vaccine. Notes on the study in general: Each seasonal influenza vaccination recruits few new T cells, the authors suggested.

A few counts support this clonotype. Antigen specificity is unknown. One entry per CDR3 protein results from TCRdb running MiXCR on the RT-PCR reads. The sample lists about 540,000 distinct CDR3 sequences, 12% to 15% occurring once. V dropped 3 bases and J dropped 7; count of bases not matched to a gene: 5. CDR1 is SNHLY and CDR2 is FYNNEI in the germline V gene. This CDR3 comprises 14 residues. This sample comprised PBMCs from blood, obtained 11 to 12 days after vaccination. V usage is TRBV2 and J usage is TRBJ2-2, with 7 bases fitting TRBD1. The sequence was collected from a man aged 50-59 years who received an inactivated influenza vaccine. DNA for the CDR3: TGTGCCAGCAGTGAGACGACAGGGTTCGGGGAGCTGTTTTTT. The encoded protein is CASSETTGFGELFF.